This T cell receptor beta chain emerged from a study of cytomegalovirus exposure and HLA in healthy donors (dated by TCRdb to the late 2010s). Study-wide context: According to an earlier analysis of around 600 of the donors, some 180 million T cells yielded approximately 120 million unique TCR beta sequences and roughly 280 Gb of sequence data. Donor age, sex, ethnicity and CMV serostatus were compiled alongside the repertoire data. The study combined high-throughput TCR immunosequencing, statistical association of individual TCRs with disease status, and machine learning to predict cytomegalovirus infection status. Several DR-DQ haplotypes were handled as single units for association and clustering because linkage in the cohort was strong. Genome-wide SNP genotypes for about 55% of the roughly 670 donors were used in a later genetic analysis, which treated that subset as a discovery cohort. Every discovery cohort repertoire had been produced on one sequencing platform. Of the roughly 400 genotyped donors, 65% to 90% fell in the genetic ancestry cluster associated with self-reported Caucasian donors. A later analysis re-analyzed previously published TCR beta repertoires from roughly 600 donors and added high-resolution HLA genotyping to study TCR occurrence patterns. An earlier analysis of around 540 of the donors applied high-throughput TCR beta sequencing to assess whether each TCR beta V gene segment acted as functional or pseudogenic. In addition to the first cohort of 500 to 850 subjects, a separate validation cohort of over 90 different subjects was used. Using immunosequencing, the study profiled T cell repertoires from about 610 subjects and related those repertoires to cytomegalovirus serostatus. Typing coverage differed by locus: A, B, C, DRB1 and DQB1 were typed in about 629-640 donors, DQA1 in approximately 520, DPA1 in 600 to 610, and DPB1 in around 490. The later analysis used no new phenotypic data to find candidate immune exposures, relying instead on TCR beta sequences and their occurrence across donors. Class I and class II HLA loci were covered by the typing at four-digit resolution. The study was designed to test whether signatures of past pathogen exposure could be identified by cataloging public T cell receptors. On average, 235,054 unique TCR beta nucleotide sequences were sequenced per donor among a few hundred genotyped donors of the cohort, with about 19% of those sequences being non-productive. About 280 gigabases of sequencing data and approximately 92 million unique TCR sequences made up an early release that covered several hundred HLA-typed donors. Broad study findings and their caveats: A later analysis found that TCR association rates varied across HLA loci, with DRB1 alleles showing the most associated TCRs and HLA-C alleles the fewest. Three of the identified cytomegalovirus-associated TCR beta chains were confirmed in vitro to be specific for cytomegalovirus antigens. In a later analysis, more than 15,000 TCR beta sequences were associated with specific HLA alleles at a false discovery rate of 0.05. In a later analysis, most CMV-associated TCR beta chains were found to appear HLA-restricted, with HLA associations seemingly driven largely by CMV exposure. Correlated functional status among segregating V segments might be attributable to linkage disequilibrium, but an unknown experimental factor could not be ruled out. A later analysis reported that several top co-occurrence clusters appeared linked to parvovirus B19, influenza, CMV and Epstein-Barr virus. Compared with equally common non-associated chains, HLA-associated TCR beta chains in a later analysis were more clonally expanded and had lower generation probabilities. Presence/absence analyses assumed roughly uniform sequencing depth across donors, an assumption that may not hold. Strong co-occurrence of HLA alleles, especially DR and DQ, made assigning TCR associations to individual alleles difficult. Some IMGT-functional V segments, including TRBV6-2 and TRBV6-3, could not be distinguished by the 87-base-pair reads and were therefore excluded. CMV serostatus was the only immune exposure information available for the cohort. The earlier analysis of fewer than 750 of the donors excluded fewer than 20 rarely observed V segments, including chromosome 9 orphons, because counts were too low. A group of highly shared sequence variants was considered likely to be a technical artifact of the sequencing pipeline. Across donors, most TCR sequences were observed very rarely, whereas some public TCRs were present in many individuals. A further reported finding was that TCR beta sequences accurately predicted the HLA-A and HLA-B alleles for most subjects in the first cohort. A total of about 180 TCR beta chains were listed by the study as associated with cytomegalovirus. Cytomegalovirus status was reported to be diagnosed by the classifier with high specificity and sensitivity in both the original and validation cohorts. The cohort was sequenced for TCR beta chains only, and without alpha or paired-chain data the features that could be detected were limited. The authors suggested that the approach could potentially be generalized to other disease states and immunological phenotypes. Compared with the approximately 600-donor mean, donors in an Asian-associated ancestry cluster had fewer N-insertions in productive TCRs, according to a later genetic analysis. Broadly in line with IMGT annotations, most TCR beta V segments showed up in productive rearrangements about 87% or about 30% of the time in an earlier analysis of roughly 590 of the donors. A later genetic analysis associated a missense DCLRE1C variant with V-gene and J-gene trimming of TCR beta chains, and an independent cohort replicated the association. Because HLA typing was unavailable for some donors at each locus, only the typed subset was used in association tests.

Receptor amplification or capture employed the immunoSEQ multiplex PCR assay. For the multiplex PCR, a mixture combining 60 forward primers for TCR Vbeta segments and 13 reverse primers for TCR Jbeta segments was used. The CDR3 region of rearranged TCR beta genes was amplified from genomic DNA with a multiplex PCR assay. The Illumina HiSeq System was used to sequence the amplified TCR beta libraries as 87-base-pair reads. Under the source paper's analysis protocol: Across the 500 to 850 repertoires, a later analysis counted 80 million or so unique TCR beta chains, 9.5 million to 13 million of which were shared by at least two donors. Raw reads were error-corrected and collapsed into unique sequences by a nearest-neighbor algorithm in which closely related sequences were merged to remove PCR and sequencing errors. Alignment of CDR3 sequences to IMGT reference sequences was used to assign V, D and J gene segments. For a sequence to be retained, a match of at least six nucleotides to both a V gene segment and a J gene segment was required. Rearrangements were called productive when the CDR3 lacked stop codons and stayed in frame with V and J; all others were non-productive. Following IMGT convention, CDR3 was defined as the stretch from the second conserved V-encoded cysteine up to the conserved J-encoded phenylalanine. The earlier analysis of about 570 of the donors excluded any sequence lacking an unambiguous match to a single V gene segment. In an earlier analysis of 450 to 750 of the donors, a V segment was called functional when productive rearrangements were above 56.7%, and segregating when the standard deviation between donors exceeded 5%. A statistical classification framework was built for diagnosing cytomegalovirus status from the catalog of TCR beta chain sequences. V and J gene assignment, in a later analysis, came from comparing TCR nucleotide sequences with IMGT/GENE-DB human TR gene sequences. A later analysis assigned CDR3 sequences and most-parsimonious VDJ recombination scenarios with the TCRdist pipeline. A later analysis defined each TCR beta chain by its CDR3 amino acid sequence plus V-gene family, and excluded reads lacking a unique V-gene family. A later analysis removed 450 to 600 highly shared, low-generation-probability nucleotide sequences to deal with suspected cross-contamination and a sequencing artifact. In a later analysis, a clonal expansion index was calculated for each public chain from normalized within-repertoire ranks of inferred template counts. A later analysis computed generation probabilities with a VDJ recombination model fitted to out-of-frame rearrangements, and checked the results against IGoR. In a later analysis, hypergeometric tests were used to score TCR-TCR, TCR-HLA and TCR-CMV co-occurrence, with a repertoire-size bias correction applied to TCR pairs. To estimate false discovery rates, a later analysis permuted the HLA or CMV assignments 20 times. In a later analysis, co-occurring TCRs were grouped using DBSCAN, and TCRdist sequence similarity was added for clustering within HLA-allele-positive subsets. Co-occurrence clustering excluded repertoires with fewer than 30,000 or more than 120,000 public chains, plus five with anomalous nucleotide sharing. In its TCRdb copy, this immuneACCESS table keeps in-frame sequences only and misses some clones. Where compared with another copy, unresolved V genes explain less than half of these, and the others have no known cause. V, J and clone size are taken as reported in that table, and D and trimming were inferred from the DNA itself. This sample gives approximately 79,000 clones in total; around 78% of them show up just once. The ten largest clones take up less than 6% of the sample.

In the germline V gene, CDR1 corresponds to SGHDT and CDR2 to YYEEEE. CDR3 length: 15 amino acids, cysteine to phenylalanine. Of all the DNA, just the CDR3 is kept, 45 bases in frame from base 1. The junction shows trimming of 4 bases on V and 1 base on J, plus 14 bases between the germline ends. The cohort was made up of approximately 670 healthy bone marrow donors. At the time of sampling, every cohort member was nominally healthy, though immune exposures that went unrecorded were likely present. The donor tested CMV seropositive and was one of the 289 seropositive cohort members. Each donor provided a peripheral blood sample, and peripheral blood mononuclear cells were used for TCR beta sequencing. Genomic DNA extraction from the blood cell samples was performed with the Qiagen DNeasy Blood Extraction Kit. Notes on this clone: Its antigen remains unidentified. The sample holds no much larger clone one base away, and base qualities are not on file.

This sequence was found in a male donor in good health and CMV-seropositive. The chain is assembled from TRBV5-6 and TRBJ2-5, with a tentative D gene TRBD1 over 5 matching bases. The sample was PBMCs. The CDR3 region reads CASSILTDTQETQYF. The DNA sequence is TGTGCCAGCAGCATACTCACGGACACCCAAGAGACCCAGTACTTC. Joined to the reference TRBV5-6 and TRBJ2-5 proteins, this CDR3 gives the full variable domain: DAGVTQSPTHLIKTRGQQVTLRCSPKSGHDTVSWYQQALGQGPQFIFQYYEEEERQRGNFPDRFSGHQFPNYSSELNVNALLLGDSALYLCASSILTDTQETQYFGPGTRLLVL.